The source of this TCR beta chain is a study of cytomegalovirus exposure and HLA in healthy donors. In regard to this clone: The antigen is unknown.

Points from the study as a whole: Within a later analysis, the majority of CMV-associated TCR beta chains appeared HLA-restricted. A later analysis, which compared TCR beta chains of equal frequency, found the HLA-associated ones more clonally expanded.

The V end was cut by 6 bases, the J end by 1 base, with 7 bases between. Per germline, CDR1 SNHLY and CDR2 FYNNEI. The CDR3 is 12 amino acids. In the PCR, 60 Vbeta and 13 Jbeta primers were used. Sequenced by immunoSEQ multiplex PCR; TCRdb stores in-frame clones only, minus some. Here the sample table reports approximately 120,000 clones. The chain is built from TRBV2 and TRBJ2-7; D unclear. The sequenced sample consisted of PBMCs. This TCR derives from a man younger than 35 in good health and CMV-seronegative. The CDR3 nucleotides read TGTGCCAGCAGCTTTAGTTCCTACGAGCAGTACTTC. Its protein product is CASSFSSYEQYF.